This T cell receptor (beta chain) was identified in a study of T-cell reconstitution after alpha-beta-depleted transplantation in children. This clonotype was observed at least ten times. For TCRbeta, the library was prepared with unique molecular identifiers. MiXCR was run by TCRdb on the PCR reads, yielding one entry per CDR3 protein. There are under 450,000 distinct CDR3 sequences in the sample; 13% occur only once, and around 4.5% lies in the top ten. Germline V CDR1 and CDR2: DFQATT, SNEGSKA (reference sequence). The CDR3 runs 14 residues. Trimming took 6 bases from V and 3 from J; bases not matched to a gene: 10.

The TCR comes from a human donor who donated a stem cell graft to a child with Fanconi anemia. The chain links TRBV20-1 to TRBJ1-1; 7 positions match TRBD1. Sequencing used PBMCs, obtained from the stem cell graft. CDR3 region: CSAKGDRGDTEAFF. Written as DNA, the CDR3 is TGCAGTGCCAAAGGGGACAGAGGGGACACTGAAGCTTTCTTT.